The rows below give T cell receptor beta chains drawn from one sample of a study of CD8 T cells in ankylosing spondylitis. In TCRdb, the 5' RACE reads were re-called with MiXCR into one record per CDR3 protein. The sample records 150,000 to 200,000 distinct CDR3 sequences, roughly 34% being singletons. Sequenced input: synovial fluid, either unsorted or a sorted T cell fraction (not recorded which). The receptors originated from a male donor with ankylosing spondylitis. CDR3s include the opening cysteine and the closing phenylalanine or tryptophan. The order of the fields is clone size, J gene, V gene, D gene, CDR3 DNA, CDR3 protein. The D gene is left open where the match is weak. Expanded clones are given a class, and other clones once, few, many or no size at all.

>.|TRBJ2-1|TRBV7-9|.
TGTGCCAGCAGCGATAGTTGGGCCTACAATGAGCAGTTCTTC
CASSDSWAYNEQFF
>.|TRBJ2-7|TRBV20-1|TRBD1
TGCAGTGCTAGCCGGGACAGGGTTTACGAGCAGTACTTC
CSASRDRVYEQYF
>.|TRBJ1-1|TRBV5-1|TRBD1
TGCGCCAGTTCGATTATGACAGGGGGAGTAACTGAAGCTTTCTTT
CASSIMTGGVTEAFF
>few|TRBJ2-3|TRBV20-1|TRBD2
TGCAGTGCTAGAGGGACTAGCGGGAGGACAGATACGCAGTATTTT
CSARGTSGRTDTQYF
>few|TRBJ2-7|TRBV27|TRBD2
TGTGCCAGCAGCTCACCCTATAGCGGGCCGAGCTCCTACGAGCAGTACTTC
CASSSPYSGPSSYEQYF
>many|TRBJ2-7|TRBV3-1|.
TGTGCCAGCAGCCAAGATCGGGCGGGCGAGCAGTACTTC
CASSQDRAGEQYF
>few|TRBJ1-2|TRBV20-1|.
TGCAGTGCTAGGTCTGGGGTTGGCTACACCTTC
CSARSGVGYTF
>.|TRBJ2-2|TRBV19|TRBD1
TGTGTCAGTAGTAAAGGGACAGCGAACACCGGGGAGCTGTTTTTT
CVSSKGTANTGELFF
>few|TRBJ1-2|TRBV10-3|.
TGTGCCATCAGTGAATCCGGGAACTATGGCTACACCTTC
CAISESGNYGYTF
>few|TRBJ1-1|TRBV2|.
TGTGCCAGCAGTCCCCGGCGAGAGGGGGGCGCAAGAACTGAAGCTTTCTTT
CASSPRREGGARTEAFF
>.|TRBJ2-1|TRBV7-2|.
TGTGCCAGCAGCCCCTGGGTGGGGGGCAATGAGCAGTTCTTC
CASSPWVGGNEQFF
>few|TRBJ1-5|TRBV6-2/TRBV6-3|TRBD1
TGTGCCAGCAGTCCGGGACAGGGGGCTTTGGGCAATCAGCCCCAGCATTTT
CASSPGQGALGNQPQHF